This TCR beta chain was retrieved from a study of molecular identifiers for immune sequencing clone quantification. It was with previously described methods and listed TCR primers that bulk TCR libraries were made. TCRdb re-called the PCR reads with MiXCR, one entry per CDR3 protein. The repertoire consists of a few hundred thousand distinct CDR3 sequences, with 24% occurring once and the leading ten covering 0.65% to 0.75%. Germline V CDR1 and CDR2: LGHNA, YSLEER. The V gene end was trimmed by 0 bases and the J gene end by 7 bases; junction bases not matched to a gene: 12. This CDR3 has 16 residues. This clonotype was observed at least ten times.

The TCR originated in a human donor in good health. Some libraries in this study had Jurkat cell RNA spiked in. Sequencing input: naive CD8+ T cells from blood, with Jurkat cell RNA spiked in. Stated subset: FACS-sorted CD8+CD4-CCR7+CD45RA+ naive T cells. The V gene is TRBV4-3, the J gene TRBJ2-7; 7 bases map to TRBD1. The CDR3 DNA is TGCGCCAGCAGCCAAGATCGGGCAGGGGGACCGTGGGAGCAGTACTTC. It translates to CASSQDRAGGPWEQYF.